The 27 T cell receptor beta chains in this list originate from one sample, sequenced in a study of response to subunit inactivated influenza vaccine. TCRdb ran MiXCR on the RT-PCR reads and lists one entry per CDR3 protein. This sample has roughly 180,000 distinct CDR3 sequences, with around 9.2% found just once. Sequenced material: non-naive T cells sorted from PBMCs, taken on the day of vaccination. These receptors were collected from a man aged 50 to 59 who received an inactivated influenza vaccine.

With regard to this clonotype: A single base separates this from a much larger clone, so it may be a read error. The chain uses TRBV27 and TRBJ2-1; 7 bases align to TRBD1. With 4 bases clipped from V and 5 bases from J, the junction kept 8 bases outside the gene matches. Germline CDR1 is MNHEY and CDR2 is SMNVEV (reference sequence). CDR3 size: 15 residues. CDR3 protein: CASSSDRVLHNEQFF. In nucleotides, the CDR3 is TGTGCCAGCAGTTCCGACAGGGTGCTGCACAATGAGCAGTTCTTC.

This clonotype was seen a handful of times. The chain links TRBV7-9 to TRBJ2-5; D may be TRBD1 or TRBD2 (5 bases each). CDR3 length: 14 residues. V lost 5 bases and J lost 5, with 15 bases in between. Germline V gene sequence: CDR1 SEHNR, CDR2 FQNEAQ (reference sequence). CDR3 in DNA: TGTGCCAGCAGCAAGGGGACGGGGCCGGAGACCCAGTACTTC. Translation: CASSKGTGPETQYF.

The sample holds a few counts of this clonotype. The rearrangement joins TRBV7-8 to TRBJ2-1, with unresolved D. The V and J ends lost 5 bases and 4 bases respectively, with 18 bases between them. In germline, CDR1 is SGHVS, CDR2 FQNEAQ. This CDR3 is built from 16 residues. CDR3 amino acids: CASSRIRYRAYNEQFF. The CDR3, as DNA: TGTGCCAGCAGCCGTATCCGCTATAGGGCTTACAATGAGCAGTTCTTC.

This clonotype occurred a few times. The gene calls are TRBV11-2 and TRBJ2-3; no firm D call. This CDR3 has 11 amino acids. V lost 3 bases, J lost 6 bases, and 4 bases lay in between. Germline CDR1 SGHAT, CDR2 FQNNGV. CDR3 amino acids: CASSLWDTQYF. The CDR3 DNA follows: TGTGCCAGCAGCTTGTGGGATACGCAGTATTTT.

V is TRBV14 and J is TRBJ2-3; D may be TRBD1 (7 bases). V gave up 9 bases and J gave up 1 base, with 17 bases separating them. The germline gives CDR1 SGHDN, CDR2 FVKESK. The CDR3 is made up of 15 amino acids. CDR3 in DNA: TGTGCCAGATCCAACACAGGGGAGGGCACAGATACGCAGTATTTT. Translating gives CARSNTGEGTDTQYF.

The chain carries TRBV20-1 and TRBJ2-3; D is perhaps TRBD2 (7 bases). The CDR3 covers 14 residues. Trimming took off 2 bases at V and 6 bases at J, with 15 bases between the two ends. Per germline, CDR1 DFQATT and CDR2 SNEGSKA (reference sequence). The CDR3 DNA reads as TGCAGTGCTAGACGCGGGGGCGGTACGGATACGCAGTATTTT. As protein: CSARRGGGTDTQYF.

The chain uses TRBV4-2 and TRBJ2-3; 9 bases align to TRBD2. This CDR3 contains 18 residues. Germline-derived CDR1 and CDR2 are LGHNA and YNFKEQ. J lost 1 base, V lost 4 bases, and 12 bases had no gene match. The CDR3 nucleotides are TGTGCCAGCAGCCTTCAAATAAGACTAGCGGTGCGCACAGATACGCAGTATTTT. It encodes CASSLQIRLAVRTDTQYF.

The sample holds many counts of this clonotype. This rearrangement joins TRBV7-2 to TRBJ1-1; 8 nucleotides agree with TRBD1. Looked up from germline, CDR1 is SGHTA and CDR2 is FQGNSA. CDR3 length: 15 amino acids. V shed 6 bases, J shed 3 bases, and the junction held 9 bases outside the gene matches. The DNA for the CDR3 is TGTGCCAGCAGGGCTAGCCAGGGGGCGTACACTGAAGCTTTCTTT. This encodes CASRASQGAYTEAFF.

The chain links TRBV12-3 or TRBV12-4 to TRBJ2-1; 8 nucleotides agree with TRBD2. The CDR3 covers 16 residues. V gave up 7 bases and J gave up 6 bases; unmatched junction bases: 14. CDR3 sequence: CASTQTAGGQVNEQFF. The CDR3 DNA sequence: TGTGCCAGCACCCAAACGGCGGGGGGCCAGGTCAATGAGCAGTTCTTC.

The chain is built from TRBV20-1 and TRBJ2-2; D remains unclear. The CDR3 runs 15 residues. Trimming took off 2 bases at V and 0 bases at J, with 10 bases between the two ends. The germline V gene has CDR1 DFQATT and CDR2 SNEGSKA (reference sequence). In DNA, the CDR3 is TGCAGTGCTAGATCGTTAGATCCGAACACCGGGGAGCTGTTTTTT. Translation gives CSARSLDPNTGELFF.

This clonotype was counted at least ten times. This CDR3 reads CASSLSGAIRSYNEQFF. The CDR3 bases are TGTGCCAGCAGCTTGTCCGGGGCCATCCGCTCCTACAATGAGCAGTTCTTC. The rearrangement uses TRBV27 and TRBJ2-1; D may be TRBD1 or TRBD2 (5 bases each). The CDR3 runs to 17 residues. Germline V gene sequence: CDR1 MNHEY, CDR2 SMNVEV (reference sequence). V was cut by 6 bases and J by 0 bases, with 18 bases left in between.

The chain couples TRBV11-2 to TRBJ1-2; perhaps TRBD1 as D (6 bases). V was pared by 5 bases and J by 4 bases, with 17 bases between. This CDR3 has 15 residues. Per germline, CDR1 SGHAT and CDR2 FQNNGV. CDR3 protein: CASSATRTDSYGYTF. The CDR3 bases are TGTGCCAGCAGCGCCACCCGGACAGACTCCTATGGCTACACCTTC.

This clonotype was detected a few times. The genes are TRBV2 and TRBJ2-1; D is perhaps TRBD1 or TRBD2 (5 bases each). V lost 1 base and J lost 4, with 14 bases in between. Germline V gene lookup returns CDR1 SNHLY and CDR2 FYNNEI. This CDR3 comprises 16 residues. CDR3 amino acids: CASSEDRGRLYNEQFF. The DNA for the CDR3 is TGTGCCAGCAGTGAAGACCGGGGCCGGTTATACAATGAGCAGTTCTTC.

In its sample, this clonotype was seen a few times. In DNA, the CDR3 is TGTGCCAGCAGCTTCGCAACCCCTTACGAGCAGTACTTC. Its protein product is CASSFATPYEQYF. J is TRBJ2-7 and V is TRBV7-2; D gene unclear. CDR1 SGHTA and CDR2 FQGNSA come from the germline V gene. Trimming shortened V by 3 bases and J by 4 bases, and 10 bases separated the two germline ends. The CDR3 consists of 13 residues.

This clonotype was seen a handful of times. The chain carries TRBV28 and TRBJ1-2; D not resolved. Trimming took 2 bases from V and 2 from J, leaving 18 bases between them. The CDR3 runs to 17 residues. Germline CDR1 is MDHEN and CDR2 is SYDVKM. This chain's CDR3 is CASSLDNPDRTNYGYTF. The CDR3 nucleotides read TGTGCCAGCAGTTTAGATAATCCCGACCGCACCAACTATGGCTACACCTTC.

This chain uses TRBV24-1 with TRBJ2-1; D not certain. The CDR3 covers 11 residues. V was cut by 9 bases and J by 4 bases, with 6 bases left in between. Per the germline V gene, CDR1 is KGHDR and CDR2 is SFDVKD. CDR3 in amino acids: CATELYNEQFF. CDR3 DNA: TGTGCCACCGAATTGTACAATGAGCAGTTCTTC.

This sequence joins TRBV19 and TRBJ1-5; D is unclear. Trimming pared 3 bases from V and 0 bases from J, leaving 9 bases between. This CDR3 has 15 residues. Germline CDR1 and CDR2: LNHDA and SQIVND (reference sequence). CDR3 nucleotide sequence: TGTGCCAGTAGTATTGGGCCCTATAGCAATCAGCCCCAGCATTTT. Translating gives CASSIGPYSNQPQHF.

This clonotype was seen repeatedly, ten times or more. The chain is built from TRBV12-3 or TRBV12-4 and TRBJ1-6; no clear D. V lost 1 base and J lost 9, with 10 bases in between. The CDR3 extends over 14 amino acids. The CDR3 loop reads CASSLGTNSSPLHF. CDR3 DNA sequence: TGTGCCAGCAGTTTAGGGACCAACAGTTCACCCCTCCACTTT.

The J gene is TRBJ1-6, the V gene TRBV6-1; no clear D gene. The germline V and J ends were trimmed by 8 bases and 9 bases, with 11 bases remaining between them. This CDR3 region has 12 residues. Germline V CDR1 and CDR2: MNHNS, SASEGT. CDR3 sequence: CASLIKGSPLHF. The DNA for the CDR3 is TGTGCCAGCCTAATCAAAGGTTCACCCCTCCACTTT.

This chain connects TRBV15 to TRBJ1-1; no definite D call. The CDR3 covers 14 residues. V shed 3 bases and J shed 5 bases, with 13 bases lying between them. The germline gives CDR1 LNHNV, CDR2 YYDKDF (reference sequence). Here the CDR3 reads CATSSDWGYTEAFF. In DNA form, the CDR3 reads TGTGCCACCAGCAGTGATTGGGGATATACTGAAGCTTTCTTT. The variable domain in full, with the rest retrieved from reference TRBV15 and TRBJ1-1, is DAMVIQNPRYQVTQFGKPVTLSCSQTLNHNVMYWYQQKSSQAPKLLFHYYDKDFNNEADTPDNFQSRRPNTSFCFLDIRSPGLGDTAMYLCATSSDWGYTEAFFGQGTRLTVV.

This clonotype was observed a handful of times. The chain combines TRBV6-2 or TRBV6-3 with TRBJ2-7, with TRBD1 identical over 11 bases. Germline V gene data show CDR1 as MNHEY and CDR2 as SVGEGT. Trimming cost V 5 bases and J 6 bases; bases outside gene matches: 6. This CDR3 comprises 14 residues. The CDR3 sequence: CASSTGTGGFEQYF. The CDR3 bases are TGTGCCAGCAGTACCGGGACAGGGGGATTCGAGCAGTACTTC.

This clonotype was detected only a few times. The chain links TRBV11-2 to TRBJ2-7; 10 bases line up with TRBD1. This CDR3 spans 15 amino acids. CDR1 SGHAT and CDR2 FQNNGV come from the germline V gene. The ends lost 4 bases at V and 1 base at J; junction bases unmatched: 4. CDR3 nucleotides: TGTGCCAGCAGCTCTGGACAGGGGGGGTCCTACGAGCAGTACTTC. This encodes CASSSGQGGSYEQYF.

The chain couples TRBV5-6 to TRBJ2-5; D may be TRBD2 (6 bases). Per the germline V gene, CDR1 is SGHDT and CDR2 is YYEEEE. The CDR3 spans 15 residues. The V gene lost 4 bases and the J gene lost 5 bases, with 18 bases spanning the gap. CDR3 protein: CASSERVPVRETQYF. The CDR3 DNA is TGTGCCAGCAGCGAGCGGGTTCCGGTTAGGGAGACCCAGTACTTC.

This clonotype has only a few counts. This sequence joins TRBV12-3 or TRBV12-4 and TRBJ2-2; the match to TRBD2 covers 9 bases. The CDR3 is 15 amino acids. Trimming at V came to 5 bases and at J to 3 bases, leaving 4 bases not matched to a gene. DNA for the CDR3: TGTGCCAGCAGTATGACTAGCGGATACACCGGGGAGCTGTTTTTT. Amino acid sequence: CASSMTSGYTGELFF.

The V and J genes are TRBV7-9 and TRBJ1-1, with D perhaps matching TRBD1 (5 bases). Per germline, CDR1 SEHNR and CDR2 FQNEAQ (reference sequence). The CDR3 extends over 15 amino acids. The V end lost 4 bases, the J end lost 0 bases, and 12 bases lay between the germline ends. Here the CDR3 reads CASSWPGTVNTEAFF. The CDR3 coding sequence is TGTGCCAGCAGCTGGCCCGGGACGGTGAACACTGAAGCTTTCTTT.

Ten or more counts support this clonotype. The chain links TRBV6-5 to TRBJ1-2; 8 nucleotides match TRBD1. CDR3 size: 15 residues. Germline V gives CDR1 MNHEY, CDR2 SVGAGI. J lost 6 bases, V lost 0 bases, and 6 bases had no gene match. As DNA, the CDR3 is TGTGCCAGCAGTTACTCGTCAGGGGGCCTCAATGGCTACACCTTC. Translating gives CASSYSSGGLNGYTF.

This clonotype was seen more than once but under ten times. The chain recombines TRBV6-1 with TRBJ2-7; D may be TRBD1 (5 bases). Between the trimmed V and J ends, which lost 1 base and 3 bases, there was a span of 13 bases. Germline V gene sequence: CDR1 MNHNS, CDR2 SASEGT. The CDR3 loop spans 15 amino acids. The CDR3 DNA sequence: TGTGCCAGCAGTGAAGGGCAGGGCGCCTTCTACGAGCAGTACTTC. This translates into CASSEGQGAFYEQYF.